Listed here are 10 T cell receptor beta chains from one sample, sequenced in a study of T cell repertoires in cytomegalovirus infection. Using its own MiXCR run on the reads, TCRdb lists one record per CDR3 protein. Of some 700,000 distinct CDR3 sequences in the sample, roughly a third are singletons; the top ten hold about 2.8%. The sample consisted of PBMCs. These receptors all come from a human donor in good health (CMV status not recorded). Some clones in this sample may be carry-over from other donors' samples.

The chain recombines TRBV2 with TRBJ2-3; possible D gene TRBD1, 6 bases. This CDR3 is 14 amino acids long. The ends were cut back, 5 bases at V and 3 bases at J, with 12 bases in the middle. Germline V gene data show CDR1 as SNHLY and CDR2 as FYNNEI. CDR3 amino acids: CASSPQGLTDTQYF. For the CDR3, the DNA is TGTGCCAGCAGTCCACAGGGTCTGACAGATACGCAGTATTTT.

This chain uses TRBV12-3 or TRBV12-4 with TRBJ1-4; no firm D call. The CDR3 extends over 13 amino acids. V was trimmed by 3 bases and J by 6 bases, leaving 8 bases between them. CDR3: CASSLRGYEKLFF. The CDR3, as DNA: TGTGCCAGCAGTTTGCGGGGATATGAAAAACTGTTTTTT.

As regards this clonotype: The junction shows a germline mismatch at one end, possibly a read error. The chain couples TRBV2 to TRBJ2-1; 8 bases fit TRBD2. In germline, CDR1 is SNHLY, CDR2 FYNNEI. There are 16 residues in the CDR3. The CDR3 sequence is CTSSEDLTGGHDEQFF. CDR3 sequence (DNA): TGTACCAGCAGTGAGGACCTAACGGGGGGGCACGATGAGCAGTTCTTC. The full variable domain, with the rest looked up from reference TRBV2 and TRBJ2-1, is EPEVTQTPSHQVTQMGQEVILRCVPISNHLYFYWYRQILGQKVEFLVSFYNNEISEKSEIFDDQFSVERPDGSNFTLKIRSTKLEDSAMYFCTSSEDLTGGHDEQFFGPGTRLTVL.

The chain couples TRBV2 to TRBJ2-4, with 14 positions matching TRBD2. The CDR3 runs 15 residues. Germline-derived CDR1 and CDR2 are SNHLY and FYNNEI. Trimming at V came to 5 bases and at J to 7 bases, leaving 4 bases not matched to a gene. CDR3 sequence: CASSPWTSGGNIQYF. CDR3 DNA sequence: TGTGCCAGCAGTCCCTGGACTAGCGGGGGGAACATTCAGTACTTC.

This rearrangement joins TRBV7-8 to TRBJ2-7, with D maybe TRBD1 (6 bases). The CDR3 is 17 amino acids. Trimming stripped 5 bases from V and 5 bases from J, with 25 bases between. CDR1 and CDR2 from the germline V gene are SGHVS and FQNEAQ. The CDR3, as DNA: TGTGCCAGCAGCCCACCCCTGATGGGGCACAGGGTCCACGAGCAGTACTTC. Translation gives CASSPPLMGHRVHEQYF.

At least ten counts were recorded for this clonotype. The chain has TRBV12-3 or TRBV12-4 and TRBJ1-3; D is uncertain. With 9 bases removed from V and 1 base from J, the gap between germline ends came to 10 bases. The length of the CDR3 is 13 residues. The CDR3 here is CASLGPSGNTIYF. The CDR3 coding sequence is TGTGCCAGTCTGGGTCCTTCTGGAAACACCATATATTTT.

The chain employs TRBV7-2 and TRBJ1-2, with a weak D call TRBD1 (6 bases). The V end was cut by 8 bases, the J end by 5 bases, with 18 bases between. CDR1 and CDR2 (germline): SGHTA, FQGNSA. The CDR3 runs to 14 residues. Here the CDR3 DNA reads TGTGCCAGCGGCAAGGGACACCCTGCGTATGGCTACACCTTC. Protein product: CASGKGHPAYGYTF.

This clonotype has more than one count but fewer than ten. V is TRBV6-4 and J is TRBJ2-3, with D possibly being TRBD1 (5 bases). Looked up from germline, CDR1 is MRHNA and CDR2 is SNTAGT. The CDR3 runs 15 residues. Trimming took off 5 bases at V and 0 bases at J, with 12 bases between the two ends. In DNA, the CDR3 is TGTGCCAGCAGTCCCAGGGATGGGAGCACAGATACGCAGTATTTT. Its protein is CASSPRDGSTDTQYF.

The chain combines TRBV19 with TRBJ1-1; D uncertain. The CDR3 loop spans 14 amino acids. From germline, CDR1 is LNHDA and CDR2 SQIVND (reference sequence). Between the trimmed V and J ends, which lost 7 bases and 1 base, there was a span of 13 bases. The CDR3 nucleotides are TGTGCCAGTATTATCAGGCAGAGGAACACTGAAGCTTTCTTT. As protein: CASIIRQRNTEAFF.

Remarks on this clonotype: A read error is possible here, since a much larger clone lies one base away. The chain links TRBV7-2 to TRBJ2-5; possible D gene TRBD1, 6 bases. Germline V gives CDR1 SGHTA, CDR2 FQGNSA. Trimming left V 1 base short and J 5 bases short, with 23 bases between. The CDR3 runs to 18 residues. CDR3 in amino acids: CASSLVGTWDRGWETQYF. The CDR3 DNA follows: TGTGCCAGCAGCTTAGTTGGGACATGGGACCGGGGATGGGAGACCCAGTACTTC.